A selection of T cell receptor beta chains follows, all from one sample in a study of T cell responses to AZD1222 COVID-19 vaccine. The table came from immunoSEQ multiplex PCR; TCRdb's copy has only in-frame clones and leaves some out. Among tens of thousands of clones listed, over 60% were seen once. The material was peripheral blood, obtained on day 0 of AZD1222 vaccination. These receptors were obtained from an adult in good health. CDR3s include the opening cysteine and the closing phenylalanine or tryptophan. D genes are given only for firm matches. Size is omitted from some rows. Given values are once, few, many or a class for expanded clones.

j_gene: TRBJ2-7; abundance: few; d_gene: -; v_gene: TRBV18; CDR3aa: CASSKGQIRSYEQYF; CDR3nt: TGTGCCAGCTCAAAAGGGCAAATTCGCTCCTACGAGCAGTACTTC
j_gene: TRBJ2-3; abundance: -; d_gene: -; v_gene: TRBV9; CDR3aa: CASSVAGTHTDTQYF; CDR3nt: TGTGCCAGCAGCGTAGCGGGGACTCACACAGATACGCAGTATTTT
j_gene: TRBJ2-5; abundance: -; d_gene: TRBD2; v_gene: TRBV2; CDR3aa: CASSDPTSGQETQYF; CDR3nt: TGTGCCAGCAGTGATCCGACTAGCGGACAAGAGACCCAGTACTTC
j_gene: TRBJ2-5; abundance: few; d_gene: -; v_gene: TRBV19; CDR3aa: CASSTNFGQGRTQYF; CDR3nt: TGTGCCAGTAGTACTAATTTCGGGCAGGGGCGAACTCAGTACTTC
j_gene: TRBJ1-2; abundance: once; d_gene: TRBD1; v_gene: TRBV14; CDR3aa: CASSFSGGDYTF; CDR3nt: TGTGCCAGCAGTTTCTCAGGGGGAGACTACACCTTC
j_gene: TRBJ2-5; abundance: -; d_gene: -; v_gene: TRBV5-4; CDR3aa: CASSLEEGETQYF; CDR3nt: TGTGCCAGCAGCTTGGAGGAGGGGGAGACCCAGTACTTC
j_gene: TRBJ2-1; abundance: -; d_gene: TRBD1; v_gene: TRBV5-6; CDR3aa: CASSLRQGNNEQFF; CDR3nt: TGTGCCAGCAGCTTACGACAGGGAAACAATGAGCAGTTCTTC
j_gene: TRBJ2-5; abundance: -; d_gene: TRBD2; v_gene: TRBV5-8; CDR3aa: CASSLGTSGGAKETQYF; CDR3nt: TGTGCCAGCAGCCTGGGGACTAGCGGGGGGGCTAAAGAGACCCAGTACTTC
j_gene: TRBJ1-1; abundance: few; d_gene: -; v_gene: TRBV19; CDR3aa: CASGDEAFF; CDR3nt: TGTGCCTCCGGAGATGAAGCTTTCTTT
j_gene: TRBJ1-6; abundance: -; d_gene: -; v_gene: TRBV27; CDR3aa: CASSFDRGAFPNNSPLHF; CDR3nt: TGTGCCAGCAGTTTTGATCGGGGGGCGTTTCCCAATAATTCACCCCTCCACTTT
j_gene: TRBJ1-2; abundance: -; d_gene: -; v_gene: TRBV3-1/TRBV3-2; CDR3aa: CASSQGDWGYTF; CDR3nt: TGTGCCAGCAGCCAGGGTGATTGGGGCTACACCTTC
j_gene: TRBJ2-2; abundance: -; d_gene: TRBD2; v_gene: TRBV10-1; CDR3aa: CASSEPRLAGRAGELFF; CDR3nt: TGCGCCAGCAGTGAGCCTCGGCTAGCGGGGAGGGCCGGGGAGCTGTTTTTT
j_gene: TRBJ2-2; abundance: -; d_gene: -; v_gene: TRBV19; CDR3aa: CASSGAPNTGELFF; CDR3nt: TGTGCCAGCTCGGGGGCCCCAAACACCGGGGAGCTGTTTTTT
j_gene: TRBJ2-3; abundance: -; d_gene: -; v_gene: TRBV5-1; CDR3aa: CASTDSGSTDTQYF; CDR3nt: TGCGCCAGCACAGATTCGGGGAGCACAGATACGCAGTATTTT
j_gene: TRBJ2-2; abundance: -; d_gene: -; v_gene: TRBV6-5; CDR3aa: CASSLGANTGELFF; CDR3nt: TGTGCCAGCAGTTTGGGGGCTAACACCGGGGAGCTGTTTTTT
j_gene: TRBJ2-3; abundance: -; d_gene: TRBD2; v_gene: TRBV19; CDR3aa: CASSMRGGSTDTQYF; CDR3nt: TGTGCCAGTAGTATGCGGGGGGGGAGCACAGATACGCAGTATTTT